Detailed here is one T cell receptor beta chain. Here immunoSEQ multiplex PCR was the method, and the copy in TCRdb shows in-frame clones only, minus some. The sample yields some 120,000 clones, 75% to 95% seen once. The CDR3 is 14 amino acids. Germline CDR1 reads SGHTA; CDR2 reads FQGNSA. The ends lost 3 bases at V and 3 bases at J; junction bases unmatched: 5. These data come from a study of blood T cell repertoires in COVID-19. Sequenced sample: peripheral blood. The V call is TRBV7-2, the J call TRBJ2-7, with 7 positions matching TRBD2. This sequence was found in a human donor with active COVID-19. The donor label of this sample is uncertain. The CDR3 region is CASSFSGDGYEQYF. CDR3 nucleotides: TGTGCCAGCAGCTTCAGCGGGGACGGCTACGAGCAGTACTTC. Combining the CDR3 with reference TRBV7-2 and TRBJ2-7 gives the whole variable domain GAGVSQSPSNKVTEKGKDVELRCDPISGHTALYWYRQSLGQGLEFLIYFQGNSAPDKSGLPSDRFSAERTGGSVSTLTIQRTQQEDSAVYLCASSFSGDGYEQYFGPGTRLTVT.